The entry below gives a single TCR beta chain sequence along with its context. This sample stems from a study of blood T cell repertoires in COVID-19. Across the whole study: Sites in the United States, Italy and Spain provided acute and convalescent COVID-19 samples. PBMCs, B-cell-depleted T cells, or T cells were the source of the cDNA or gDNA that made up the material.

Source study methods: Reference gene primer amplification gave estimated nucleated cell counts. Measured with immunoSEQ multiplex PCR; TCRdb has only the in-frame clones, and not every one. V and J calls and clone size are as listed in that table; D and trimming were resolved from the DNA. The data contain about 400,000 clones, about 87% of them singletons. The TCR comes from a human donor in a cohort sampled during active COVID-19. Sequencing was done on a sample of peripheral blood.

The CDR3 DNA reads as TGTGCCAGCAGTTCGCCTAGGCTACCCAATGAGCAGTTCTTC. It specifies CASSSPRLPNEQFF. V and J are TRBV7-8 and TRBJ2-1; D uncertain. From germline, CDR1 is SGHVS and CDR2 FQNEAQ. V dropped 6 bases and J dropped 6 bases, with 15 bases sitting between them. The CDR3 has 14 residues.